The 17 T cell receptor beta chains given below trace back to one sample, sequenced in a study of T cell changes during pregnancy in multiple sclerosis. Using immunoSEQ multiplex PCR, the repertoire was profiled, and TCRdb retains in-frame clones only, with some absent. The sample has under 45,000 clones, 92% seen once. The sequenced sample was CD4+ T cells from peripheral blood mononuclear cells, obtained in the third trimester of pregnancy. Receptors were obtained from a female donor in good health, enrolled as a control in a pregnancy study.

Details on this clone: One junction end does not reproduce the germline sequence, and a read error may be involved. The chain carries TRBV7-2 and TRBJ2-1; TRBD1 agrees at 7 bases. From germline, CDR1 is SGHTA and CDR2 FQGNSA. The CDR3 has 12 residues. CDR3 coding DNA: TGTGCCAGCAGCTTGGCTTCCGGGACAGAGCTCTTC. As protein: CASSLASGTELF.

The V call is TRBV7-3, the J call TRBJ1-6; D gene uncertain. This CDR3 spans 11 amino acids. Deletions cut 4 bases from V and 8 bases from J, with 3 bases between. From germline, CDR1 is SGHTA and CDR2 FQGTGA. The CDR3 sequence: CASSSYSPLHF. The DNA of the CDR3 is TGTGCCAGCAGCTCCTATTCACCCCTCCACTTT.

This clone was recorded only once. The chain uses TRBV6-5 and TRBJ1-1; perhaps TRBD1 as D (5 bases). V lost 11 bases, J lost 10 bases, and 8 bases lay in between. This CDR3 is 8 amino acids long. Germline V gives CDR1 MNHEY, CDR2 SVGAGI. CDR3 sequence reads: CAAGGAFF. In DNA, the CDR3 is TGTGCCGCCGGGGGAGCTTTCTTT.

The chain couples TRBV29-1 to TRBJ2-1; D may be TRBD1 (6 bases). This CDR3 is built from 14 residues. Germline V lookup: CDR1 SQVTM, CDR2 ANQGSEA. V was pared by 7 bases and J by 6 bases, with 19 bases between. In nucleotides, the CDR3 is TGCAGCGCCCCGAGAGGGGACAAGCCCAATGAGCAGTTCTTC. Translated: CSAPRGDKPNEQFF.

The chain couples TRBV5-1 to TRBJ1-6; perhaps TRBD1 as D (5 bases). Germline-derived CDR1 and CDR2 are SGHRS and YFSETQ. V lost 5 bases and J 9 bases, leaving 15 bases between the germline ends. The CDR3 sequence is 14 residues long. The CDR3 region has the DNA TGCGCCAGCAGACCCCTACCCGGGGGTTCACCCCTCCACTTT. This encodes CASRPLPGGSPLHF. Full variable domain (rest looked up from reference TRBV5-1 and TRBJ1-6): KAGVTQTPRYLIKTRGQQVTLSCSPISGHRSVSWYQQTPGQGLQFLFEYFSETQRNKGNFPGRFSGRQFSNSRSEMNVSTLELGDSALYLCASRPLPGGSPLHFGNGTRLTVT.

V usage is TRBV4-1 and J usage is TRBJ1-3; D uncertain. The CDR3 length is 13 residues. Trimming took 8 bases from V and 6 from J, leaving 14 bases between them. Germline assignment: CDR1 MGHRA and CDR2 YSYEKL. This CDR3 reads CASSRGNENTIYF. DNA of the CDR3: TGCGCCAGCTCCCGAGGGAACGAAAACACCATATATTTT.

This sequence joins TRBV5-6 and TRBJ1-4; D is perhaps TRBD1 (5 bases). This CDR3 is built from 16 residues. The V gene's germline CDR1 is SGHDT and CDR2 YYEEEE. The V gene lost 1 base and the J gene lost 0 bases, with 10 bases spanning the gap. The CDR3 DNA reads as TGTGCCAGCAGCTTGCGGGGGGTTGCAACTAATGAAAAACTGTTTTTT. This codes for CASSLRGVATNEKLFF.

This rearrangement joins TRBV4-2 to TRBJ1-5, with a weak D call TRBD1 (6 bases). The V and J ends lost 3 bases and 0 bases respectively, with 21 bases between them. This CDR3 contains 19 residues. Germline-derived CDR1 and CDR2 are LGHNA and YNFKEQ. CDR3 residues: CASSQDQTGSFYSNQPQHF. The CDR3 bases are TGTGCCAGCAGCCAGGACCAGACAGGATCCTTTTATAGCAATCAGCCCCAGCATTTT.

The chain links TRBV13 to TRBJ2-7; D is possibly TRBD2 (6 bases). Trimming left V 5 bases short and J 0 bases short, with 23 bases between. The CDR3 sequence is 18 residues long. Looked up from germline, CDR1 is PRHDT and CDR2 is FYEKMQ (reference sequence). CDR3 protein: CASSPRSSGRKASYEQYF. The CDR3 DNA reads TGTGCCAGCAGCCCGAGGTCCAGCGGGCGTAAAGCCTCCTACGAGCAGTACTTC.

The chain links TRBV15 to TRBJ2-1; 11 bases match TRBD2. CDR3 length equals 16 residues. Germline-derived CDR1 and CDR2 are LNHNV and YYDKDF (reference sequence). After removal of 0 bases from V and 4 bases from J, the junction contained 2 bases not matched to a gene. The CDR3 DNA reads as TGTGCCACCAGCAGAGATCCTAGCGGGGGGTACAATGAGCAGTTCTTC. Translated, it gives CATSRDPSGGYNEQFF.

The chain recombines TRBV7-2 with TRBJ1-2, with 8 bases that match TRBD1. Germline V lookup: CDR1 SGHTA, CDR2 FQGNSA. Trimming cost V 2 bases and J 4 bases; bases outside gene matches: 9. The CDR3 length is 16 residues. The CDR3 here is CASSLTPDREIYGYTF. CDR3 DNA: TGTGCCAGCAGCTTAACCCCGGACAGGGAAATCTATGGCTACACCTTC.

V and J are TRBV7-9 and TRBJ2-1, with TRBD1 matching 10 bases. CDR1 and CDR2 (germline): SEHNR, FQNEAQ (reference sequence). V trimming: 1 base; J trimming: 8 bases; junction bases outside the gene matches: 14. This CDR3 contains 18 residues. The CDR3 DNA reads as TGTGCCAGCAGCTTAGTCAGGTTTTACGGGACAGGGGTTCATGAGCAGTTCTTC. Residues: CASSLVRFYGTGVHEQFF.

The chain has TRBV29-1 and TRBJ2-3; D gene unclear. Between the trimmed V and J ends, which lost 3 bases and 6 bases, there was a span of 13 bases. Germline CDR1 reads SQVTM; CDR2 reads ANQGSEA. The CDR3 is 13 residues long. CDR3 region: CSVEGRYADTQYF. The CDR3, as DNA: TGCAGCGTTGAGGGCAGGTATGCGGATACGCAGTATTTT.

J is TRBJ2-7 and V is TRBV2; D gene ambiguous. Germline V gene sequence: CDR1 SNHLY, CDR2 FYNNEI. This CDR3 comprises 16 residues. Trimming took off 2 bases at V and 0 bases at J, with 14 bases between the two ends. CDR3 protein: CASSETAGSLSYEQYF. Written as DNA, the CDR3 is TGTGCCAGCAGTGAAACAGCAGGAAGCCTCTCCTACGAGCAGTACTTC.

The CDR3 loop is CASSLIAGVSTDTQYF. The CDR3 bases are TGCGCCAGCAGCTTGATCGCGGGGGTTAGCACAGATACGCAGTATTTT. V usage is TRBV5-1 and J usage is TRBJ2-3, with 7 bases fitting TRBD2. The CDR3 consists of 16 residues. In germline, CDR1 is SGHRS, CDR2 YFSETQ. The V segment lost 1 base and the J segment 0 bases; nucleotides outside the gene matches: 5.

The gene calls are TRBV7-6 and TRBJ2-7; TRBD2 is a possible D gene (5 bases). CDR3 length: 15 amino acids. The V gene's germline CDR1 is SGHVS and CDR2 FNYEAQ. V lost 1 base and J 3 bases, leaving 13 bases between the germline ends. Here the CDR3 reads CASSLGPGKHYEQYF. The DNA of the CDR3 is TGTGCCAGCAGCTTAGGTCCGGGGAAACACTACGAGCAGTACTTC.

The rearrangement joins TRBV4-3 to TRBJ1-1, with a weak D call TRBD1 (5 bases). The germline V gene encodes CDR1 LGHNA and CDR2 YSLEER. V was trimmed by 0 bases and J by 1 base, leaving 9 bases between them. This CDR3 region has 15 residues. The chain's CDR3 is CASSQESRGNTEAFF. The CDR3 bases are TGCGCCAGCAGCCAAGAGTCTAGGGGGAACACTGAAGCTTTCTTT.